These T cell receptor beta chains were read from a single sample in a study of T-cell memory formation after mild COVID-19. TCRdb recomputed calls from the 5' RACE reads with MiXCR, one row per CDR3 protein. The repertoire holds 400,000 or so distinct CDR3 sequences, 15% to 25% seen once, with 8.4% in the top ten. The sequenced sample consisted of PBMCs or a T cell subset sorted from them (not recorded which). Receptor source: an adult woman who had mild COVID-19 (a few samples of this study predate the infection). Cell type and time point are not known. The CDR3 runs from the conserved cysteine through the conserved F or W. Fields, in order: CDR3 DNA, CDR3 protein, clone size, D gene, J gene, V gene. The D gene is left open where the match is weak. Part of the rows lack a size; the others show once, few, many or a class for expanded clones.

CDR3 DNA: TGCGCCAGCAGCCAAGAATGGGAAGATACGCAGTATTTT
CDR3 protein: CASSQEWEDTQYF
clone size: .
D gene: .
J gene: TRBJ2-3
V gene: TRBV4-1

CDR3 DNA: TGTGCCAGCAGCTCCTTGAGTAGCGGGAGTTTCACCGGGGAGCTGTTTTTT
CDR3 protein: CASSSLSSGSFTGELFF
clone size: few
D gene: TRBD2
J gene: TRBJ2-2
V gene: TRBV5-4

CDR3 DNA: TGCGCCAGCAGCTTGGGGGACAGGGATCTCTACGAGCAGTACTTC
CDR3 protein: CASSLGDRDLYEQYF
clone size: .
D gene: TRBD1
J gene: TRBJ2-7
V gene: TRBV5-1

CDR3 DNA: TGTGCCAGCAGTTGGCCCGGGCCGGGGGTTGAGCAGTTCTTC
CDR3 protein: CASSWPGPGVEQFF
clone size: .
D gene: .
J gene: TRBJ2-1
V gene: TRBV7-9

CDR3 DNA: TGCAGCGTTGAACAGGGATGGGGCTATGGCTACACCTTC
CDR3 protein: CSVEQGWGYGYTF
clone size: .
D gene: .
J gene: TRBJ1-2
V gene: TRBV29-1

CDR3 DNA: TGTGCCAGCAGCCTGAGGGGGCTCTCCTACAATGAGCAGTTCTTC
CDR3 protein: CASSLRGLSYNEQFF
clone size: many
D gene: TRBD1
J gene: TRBJ2-1
V gene: TRBV3-1

CDR3 DNA: TGTGCCAGCAGCCAACATGGGGGGGTTTGGTATGGCTACACCTTC
CDR3 protein: CASSQHGGVWYGYTF
clone size: .
D gene: .
J gene: TRBJ1-2
V gene: TRBV3-1

CDR3 DNA: TGTGCCAGCAGGCAGACTAGCGGGGCCTACAATGAGCAGTTCTTC
CDR3 protein: CASRQTSGAYNEQFF
clone size: .
D gene: TRBD2
J gene: TRBJ2-1
V gene: TRBV12-3/TRBV12-4

CDR3 DNA: TGTGCCAGCAGACAAACGGGACAGAGCACAGATACGCAGTATTTT
CDR3 protein: CASRQTGQSTDTQYF
clone size: medium-sized
D gene: TRBD1
J gene: TRBJ2-3
V gene: TRBV7-8

CDR3 DNA: TGTGCCACCGCAGAGGCGGCGGGCTACGAGCAGTACTTC
CDR3 protein: CATAEAAGYEQYF
clone size: .
D gene: .
J gene: TRBJ2-7
V gene: TRBV24-1

CDR3 DNA: TGTGCCATCAGTGAATATGGGGGGTCGGCTAACTATGGCTACACCTTC
CDR3 protein: CAISEYGGSANYGYTF
clone size: few
D gene: .
J gene: TRBJ1-2
V gene: TRBV10-3

CDR3 DNA: TGTGCCAGCAGTCTGACGGGACACCCAAATCAGCCCCAGCATTTT
CDR3 protein: CASSLTGHPNQPQHF
clone size: once
D gene: .
J gene: TRBJ1-5
V gene: TRBV7-8

CDR3 DNA: TGTGCCAGTAGTCCCGGCGGGAGGCCCCCGACCTACGAGCAGTACTTC
CDR3 protein: CASSPGGRPPTYEQYF
clone size: few
D gene: TRBD2
J gene: TRBJ2-7
V gene: TRBV19

CDR3 DNA: TGTGCCAGCAGCTTAGGGACTAGCGGGAGGGAAGAGACCCAGTACTTC
CDR3 protein: CASSLGTSGREETQYF
clone size: few
D gene: TRBD2
J gene: TRBJ2-5
V gene: TRBV7-8

CDR3 DNA: TGTGCCAGCAGTTACGGGTCGCAAGAGACCCAGTACTTC
CDR3 protein: CASSYGSQETQYF
clone size: .
D gene: .
J gene: TRBJ2-5
V gene: TRBV6-5

CDR3 DNA: TGTGCCTGGAGTGGTTCCTCCGGGACAGGGGCTACCTTC
CDR3 protein: CAWSGSSGTGATF
clone size: few
D gene: TRBD1
J gene: TRBJ2-1
V gene: TRBV30

CDR3 DNA: TGTGCCACCAGCACACTAGTGTGGAACACCGGGGAGCTGTTTTTT
CDR3 protein: CATSTLVWNTGELFF
clone size: .
D gene: .
J gene: TRBJ2-2
V gene: TRBV15

CDR3 DNA: TGCGCCAGCAGCCAAGAGGGGGACTACTACGAGCAGTACTTC
CDR3 protein: CASSQEGDYYEQYF
clone size: .
D gene: TRBD2
J gene: TRBJ2-7
V gene: TRBV4-1

CDR3 DNA: TGTGCCAGCGGCCCTGGGACAGGGGATAAAGACACCCAGTACTTC
CDR3 protein: CASGPGTGDKDTQYF
clone size: .
D gene: TRBD1
J gene: TRBJ2-5
V gene: TRBV12-3/TRBV12-4

CDR3 DNA: TGTGCCAGCAGCTTCATCCCAACGGTCAATGAGCAGTTCTTC
CDR3 protein: CASSFIPTVNEQFF
clone size: .
D gene: .
J gene: TRBJ2-1
V gene: TRBV7-9

CDR3 DNA: TGTGCCAGCAGTCGCGCTTTCGGCGGGCTTATCTACGAGCAGTACTTC
CDR3 protein: CASSRAFGGLIYEQYF
clone size: .
D gene: .
J gene: TRBJ2-7
V gene: TRBV12-3/TRBV12-4

CDR3 DNA: TGTGCCAGCAGCTTAGTATACAGGGAGCCCAAGTGGGGCACTGAAGCTTTCTTT
CDR3 protein: CASSLVYREPKWGTEAFF
clone size: .
D gene: .
J gene: TRBJ1-1
V gene: TRBV7-8

CDR3 DNA: TGCGCCAGCAGCTCCCTCGGGTCTGATTTCAACACCGGGGAGCTGTTTTTT
CDR3 protein: CASSSLGSDFNTGELFF
clone size: few
D gene: .
J gene: TRBJ2-2
V gene: TRBV5-1

CDR3 DNA: TGTGCCAGCAGTGAGGGGGTCGGCACAGATACGCAGTATTTT
CDR3 protein: CASSEGVGTDTQYF
clone size: few
D gene: .
J gene: TRBJ2-3
V gene: TRBV2

CDR3 DNA: TGTGCCAGCAGTGCAGGTGCAGGGATGGCCTTT
CDR3 protein: CASSAGAGMAF
clone size: few
D gene: .
J gene: TRBJ1-6
V gene: TRBV25-1

CDR3 DNA: TGTGCCAGCACCGGTTCGACAGGGAGGGACACTGAAGCTTTCTTT
CDR3 protein: CASTGSTGRDTEAFF
clone size: few
D gene: TRBD1
J gene: TRBJ1-1
V gene: TRBV12-3/TRBV12-4

CDR3 DNA: TGCAGTGCTAGAGATGGCGGGGGCCCCGGGGAGCTGTTTTTT
CDR3 protein: CSARDGGGPGELFF
clone size: .
D gene: .
J gene: TRBJ2-2
V gene: TRBV20-1

CDR3 DNA: TGTGCCTGGAGCCGAGGACAACAATTCCAAGAGACCCAGTACTTC
CDR3 protein: CAWSRGQQFQETQYF
clone size: .
D gene: .
J gene: TRBJ2-5
V gene: TRBV30

CDR3 DNA: TGTGCCAGCAGCTTGGCCTCTGGGGTCCAGTTCTTC
CDR3 protein: CASSLASGVQFF
clone size: .
D gene: .
J gene: TRBJ2-1
V gene: TRBV5-6

CDR3 DNA: TGCAGTGCTAGAGTGGCCTATGGCTACACCTTC
CDR3 protein: CSARVAYGYTF
clone size: few
D gene: .
J gene: TRBJ1-2
V gene: TRBV20-1

CDR3 DNA: TGTGCCAGCTCCTCCAAGGGTTTACCATCTGGGGCCAACGTCCTGACTTTC
CDR3 protein: CASSSKGLPSGANVLTF
clone size: few
D gene: .
J gene: TRBJ2-6
V gene: TRBV21-1

CDR3 DNA: TGCGCCAGCAGCTCACAGGGGACCCCTGGAAACACCATATATTTT
CDR3 protein: CASSSQGTPGNTIYF
clone size: once
D gene: TRBD1
J gene: TRBJ1-3
V gene: TRBV5-1

CDR3 DNA: TGTGCCAGCAGCTTCCTACAGGGGCTATCTCAAGAGACCCAGTACTTC
CDR3 protein: CASSFLQGLSQETQYF
clone size: .
D gene: TRBD1
J gene: TRBJ2-5
V gene: TRBV7-6

CDR3 DNA: TGCGCCAGCAGCTTGGCCGTATCAGGGGATGGCTACACCTTC
CDR3 protein: CASSLAVSGDGYTF
clone size: .
D gene: .
J gene: TRBJ1-2
V gene: TRBV5-1

CDR3 DNA: TGTGCCAGCAGCCGAGGGGCTGCTAGCACAGATACGCAGTATTTT
CDR3 protein: CASSRGAASTDTQYF
clone size: few
D gene: .
J gene: TRBJ2-3
V gene: TRBV12-3/TRBV12-4

CDR3 DNA: TGTGCCAGCAGCATCAGACAGGGTGGCGTTTACAATGAGCAGTTCTTC
CDR3 protein: CASSIRQGGVYNEQFF
clone size: .
D gene: TRBD1
J gene: TRBJ2-1
V gene: TRBV7-9

CDR3 DNA: TGTGCCATCAGTGCAACGGGAGGAGAATTAGATACGCAGTATTTT
CDR3 protein: CAISATGGELDTQYF
clone size: .
D gene: TRBD2
J gene: TRBJ2-3
V gene: TRBV10-3